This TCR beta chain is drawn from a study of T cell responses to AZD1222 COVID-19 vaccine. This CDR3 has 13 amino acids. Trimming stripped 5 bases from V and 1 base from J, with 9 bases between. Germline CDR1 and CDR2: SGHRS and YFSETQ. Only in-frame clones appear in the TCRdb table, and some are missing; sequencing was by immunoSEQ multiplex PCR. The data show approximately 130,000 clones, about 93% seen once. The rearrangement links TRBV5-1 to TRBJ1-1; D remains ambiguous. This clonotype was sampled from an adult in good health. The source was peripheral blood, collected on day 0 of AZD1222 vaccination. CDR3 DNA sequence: TGCGCCAGCAGTTGGCAAAAGAACACTGAAGCTTTCTTT. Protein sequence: CASSWQKNTEAFF.